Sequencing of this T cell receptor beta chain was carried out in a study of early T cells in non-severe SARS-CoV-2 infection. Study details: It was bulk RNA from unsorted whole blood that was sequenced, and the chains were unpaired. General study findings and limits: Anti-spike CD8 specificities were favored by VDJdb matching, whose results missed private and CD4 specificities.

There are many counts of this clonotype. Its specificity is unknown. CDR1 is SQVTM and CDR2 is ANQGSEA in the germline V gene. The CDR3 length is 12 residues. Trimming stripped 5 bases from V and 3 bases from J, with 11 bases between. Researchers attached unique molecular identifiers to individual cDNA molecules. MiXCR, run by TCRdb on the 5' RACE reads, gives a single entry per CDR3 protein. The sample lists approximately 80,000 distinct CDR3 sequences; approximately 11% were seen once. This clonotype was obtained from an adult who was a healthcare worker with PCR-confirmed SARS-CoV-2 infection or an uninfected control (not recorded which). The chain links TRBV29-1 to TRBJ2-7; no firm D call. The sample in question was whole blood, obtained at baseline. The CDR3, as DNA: TGCAGCGTTCAGCAGGCGAACTACGAGCAGTACTTC. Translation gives CSVQQANYEQYF.